This T cell receptor (beta chain) was captured in a study of cytomegalovirus exposure and HLA in healthy donors. As for the donors, each was a healthy bone marrow donor. The PCR employed 60 Vbeta primers together with 13 Jbeta primers. Produced via immunoSEQ multiplex PCR; TCRdb's table is partial and in-frame only. This table has roughly 100,000 clones, around 70% appearing once. Whole-study findings and limits: In terms of immune exposure information, only CMV serostatus was available. Other equally common chains were less clonally expanded than HLA-associated TCR beta chains, a later analysis showed. When presence/absence was analysed, sequencing depth was taken to be roughly uniform across donors.

The V gene end was trimmed by 2 bases and the J gene end by 5 bases; junction bases not matched to a gene: 7. The CDR3 consists of 16 residues. CDR1 is SNHLY, CDR2 FYNNEI, per germline. This clone was observed a single time. Antigen: not known. The receptor was derived from a man aged 35 to 55 in good health and CMV-seronegative. The sequenced material came from PBMCs. This chain links TRBV2 with TRBJ2-1, with 9 positions matching TRBD2. CDR3 residues: CASSERGLAGNNEQFF. DNA for the CDR3: TGTGCCAGCAGTGAAAGGGGGCTAGCGGGAAACAATGAGCAGTTCTTC.